This T cell receptor beta chain was identified during a study of T cell responses to AZD1222 COVID-19 vaccine. V dropped 4 bases and J dropped 4 bases, with 17 bases sitting between them. Germline V gives CDR1 SGHRS, CDR2 YFSETQ. This CDR3 contains 15 residues. On this clone: No antigen is known for it.

The repertoire was sequenced with immunoSEQ multiplex PCR; TCRdb's copy has only in-frame clones and lacks some. The repertoire holds some 140,000 clones, with 70% to 90% as singletons. Study findings and constraints: CD4 TCRs associated with vaccination spanned spike, dominating at 160-218 and 743-854. The donor cohort was predominantly white British with a female majority, and clonal diversity may have been underestimated.

The clonotype originates from an adult who received the AZD1222 COVID-19 vaccine. This chain links TRBV5-1 with TRBJ1-1; the D gene is possibly TRBD1 (5 bases). The material sequenced was peripheral blood, taken 28 days after the second AZD1222 dose. The CDR3 nucleotides are TGCGCCAGCAGCCCTCGGGGGGGTGGGGGCACTGAAGCTTTCTTT. As protein: CASSPRGGGGTEAFF.